The present TCR beta chain was sequenced within a study of blood T cell repertoires in COVID-19. Study summary: COVID-19 samples, acute and convalescent, were from the United States, Italy and Spain. T cells, B-cell-depleted T cells, or PBMCs provided the cDNA or gDNA that served as material.

V trimming: 5 bases; J trimming: 10 bases; junction bases outside the gene matches: 7. Germline CDR1 is PRHDT and CDR2 is FYEKMQ (reference sequence). This CDR3 contains 15 residues. Per the original data handling: Quantification of nucleated cells was approximated via reference gene primer amplification. Libraries were prepared by immunoSEQ multiplex PCR; TCRdb keeps only in-frame clonotypes and omits some of them. For V, J and clone size, that table is used; D and trimming come from the DNA. The table has around 69,000 clones, roughly 84% seen once; the top ten hold approximately 8.8%. Sequencing was done on a sample of peripheral blood. The chain joins TRBV13 to TRBJ1-6, with 11 bases aligning to TRBD1. This sequence was found in a man between 50 and 59 years old with active COVID-19. CDR3 protein: CASSAPGQGDSPLHF. The DNA for the CDR3 is TGTGCCAGCAGCGCTCCGGGACAGGGGGACTCACCCCTCCACTTT.